A single TCR beta chain is shown here with its context. Its target is not known. The record originates from a study of shared clonotypes between healthy human individuals. Study-level points and caveats: As a rule, naive subsets had a larger estimated richness than memory subsets. Naive CD4 clonotype sharing across a handful of donors was about 5%.

In germline, CDR1 is SEHNR, CDR2 FQNEAQ (reference sequence). V trimming: 3 bases; J trimming: 2 bases; junction bases outside the gene matches: 5. The length of the CDR3 is 17 residues. CD45RO-negative, CCR7-positively selected cells formed the naive CD8 fraction, excluding terminally differentiated effector memory CD45RA+ cells. Method: immunoSEQ multiplex PCR; TCRdb's copy keeps in-frame clones and lacks some. The profile shows hundreds of thousands of clones, about 91% of them singletons. The material sequenced was naive CD8+ T cells sorted from blood. V gene TRBV7-9 combines with J gene TRBJ2-7, with TRBD2 identical over 15 bases. The sequence was obtained from a man aged 25-45 years in good health. In DNA form, the CDR3 reads TGTGCCAGCAGCTTGCCTGGGACTAGCGGGAGGCCCTACGAGCAGTACTTC. Amino acids: CASSLPGTSGRPYEQYF.